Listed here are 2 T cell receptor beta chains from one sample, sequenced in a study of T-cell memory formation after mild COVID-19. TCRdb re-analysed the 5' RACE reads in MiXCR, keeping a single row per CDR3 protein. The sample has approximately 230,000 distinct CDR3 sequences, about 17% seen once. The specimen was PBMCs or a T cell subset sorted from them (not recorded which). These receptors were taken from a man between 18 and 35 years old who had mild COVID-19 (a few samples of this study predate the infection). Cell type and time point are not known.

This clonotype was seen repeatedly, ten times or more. The CDR3 reads CASRTGTTVAGELFF. Here the CDR3 DNA reads TGCGCCAGCAGGACCGGGACTACAGTTGCCGGGGAGCTGTTTTTT. This chain links TRBV5-1 with TRBJ2-2, with 7 bases matching TRBD2. From germline, CDR1 is SGHRS and CDR2 YFSETQ. The CDR3 has 15 residues. V was clipped by 5 bases and J by 6 bases; unmatched bases: 10.

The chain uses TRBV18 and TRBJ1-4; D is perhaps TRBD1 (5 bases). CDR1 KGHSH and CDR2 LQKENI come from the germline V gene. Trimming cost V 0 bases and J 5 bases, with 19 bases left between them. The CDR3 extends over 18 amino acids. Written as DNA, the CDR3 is TGTGCCAGCTCACCACCGAATCACCGACAGAACGGAAATGAAAAACTGTTTTTT. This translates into CASSPPNHRQNGNEKLFF.